Sequencing of this T cell receptor (beta chain) was carried out in a study of identifying expanded T cells in peripheral blood. Findings and limits, study-wide: Over about two and four weeks, about 15 and 18 clones changed, versus 1.2 between replicates. Roughly two-week clone count variance significantly increased as total template count grew.

During the collection period, no donor immune events like infections were recorded. The CDR3 has 13 amino acids. With respect to this clone: Its antigen is undetermined.

Produced via immunoSEQ multiplex PCR; TCRdb's table is partial and in-frame only. The repertoire holds just over 90,000 clones, with 88% as singletons. This receptor was obtained from a person aged 18 to 69 in good health. V is TRBV21-1 and J is TRBJ1-2; the table calls TRBD1, which could not be checked here. TRBV21-1 is given as a pseudogene. Input material: blood. CDR3 sequence: CASLWAIYYGYTF. For the CDR3, the DNA is TGTGCCAGCCTCTGGGCGATTTACTATGGCTACACCTTC.